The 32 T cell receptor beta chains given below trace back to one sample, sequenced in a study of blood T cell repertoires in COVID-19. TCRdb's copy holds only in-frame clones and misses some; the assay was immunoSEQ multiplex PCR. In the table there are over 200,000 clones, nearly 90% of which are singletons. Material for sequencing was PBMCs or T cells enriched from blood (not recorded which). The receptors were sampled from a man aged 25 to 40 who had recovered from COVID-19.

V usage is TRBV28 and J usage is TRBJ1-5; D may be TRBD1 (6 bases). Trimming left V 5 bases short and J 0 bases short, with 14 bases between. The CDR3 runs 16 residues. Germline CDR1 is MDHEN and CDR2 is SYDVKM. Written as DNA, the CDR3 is TGTGCCAGCAGTGAACCGGGACAAATTAGCAATCAGCCCCAGCATTTT. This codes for CASSEPGQISNQPQHF.

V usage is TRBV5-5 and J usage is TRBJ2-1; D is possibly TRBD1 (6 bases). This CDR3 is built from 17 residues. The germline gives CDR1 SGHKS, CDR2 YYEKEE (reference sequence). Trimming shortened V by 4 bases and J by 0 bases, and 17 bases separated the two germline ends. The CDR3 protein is CASSPNIRGGSYNEQFF. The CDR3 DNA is TGTGCCAGCAGCCCAAATATCCGAGGGGGCTCCTACAATGAGCAGTTCTTC.

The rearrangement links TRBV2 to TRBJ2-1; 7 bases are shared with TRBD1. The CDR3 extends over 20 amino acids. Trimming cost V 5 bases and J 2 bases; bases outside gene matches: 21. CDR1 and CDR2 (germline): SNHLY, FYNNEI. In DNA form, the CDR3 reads TGTGCCAGCAGTCCCTTGAGATTCCCCTACCGGGACAGAGCCTACAATGAGCAGTTCTTC. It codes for CASSPLRFPYRDRAYNEQFF.

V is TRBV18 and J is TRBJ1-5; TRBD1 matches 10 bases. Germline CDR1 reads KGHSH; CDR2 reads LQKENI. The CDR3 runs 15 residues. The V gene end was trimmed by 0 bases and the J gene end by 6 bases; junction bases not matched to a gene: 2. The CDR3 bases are TGTGCCAGCTCACCACCGGACAGGGGGACTCAGCCCCAGCATTTT. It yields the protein CASSPPDRGTQPQHF.

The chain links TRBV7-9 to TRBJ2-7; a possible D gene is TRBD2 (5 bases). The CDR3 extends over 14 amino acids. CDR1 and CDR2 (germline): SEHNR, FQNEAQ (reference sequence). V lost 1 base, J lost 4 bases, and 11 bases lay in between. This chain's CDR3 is CASSLENGLYEQYF. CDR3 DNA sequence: TGTGCCAGCAGCTTAGAAAACGGACTTTACGAGCAGTACTTC.

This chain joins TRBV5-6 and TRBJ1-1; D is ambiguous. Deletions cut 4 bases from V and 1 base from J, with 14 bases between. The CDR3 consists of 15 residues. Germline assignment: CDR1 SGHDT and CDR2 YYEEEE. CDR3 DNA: TGTGCCAGCAGCCCATTAGCACTCCCGAACACTGAAGCTTTCTTT. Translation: CASSPLALPNTEAFF.

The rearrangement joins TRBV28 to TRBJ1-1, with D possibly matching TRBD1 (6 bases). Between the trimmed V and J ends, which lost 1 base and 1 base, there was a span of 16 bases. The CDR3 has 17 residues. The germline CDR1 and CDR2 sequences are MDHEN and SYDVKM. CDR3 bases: TGTGCCAGCAGTTTATATGGGGGCGTAAGAAGGAACACTGAAGCTTTCTTT. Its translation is CASSLYGGVRRNTEAFF.

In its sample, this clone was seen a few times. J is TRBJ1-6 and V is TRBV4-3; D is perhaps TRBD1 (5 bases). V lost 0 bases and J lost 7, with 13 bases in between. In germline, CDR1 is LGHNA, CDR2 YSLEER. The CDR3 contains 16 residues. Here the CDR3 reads CASSQETGGWNSPLHF. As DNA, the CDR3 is TGCGCCAGCAGCCAAGAAACAGGTGGATGGAATTCACCCCTCCACTTT.

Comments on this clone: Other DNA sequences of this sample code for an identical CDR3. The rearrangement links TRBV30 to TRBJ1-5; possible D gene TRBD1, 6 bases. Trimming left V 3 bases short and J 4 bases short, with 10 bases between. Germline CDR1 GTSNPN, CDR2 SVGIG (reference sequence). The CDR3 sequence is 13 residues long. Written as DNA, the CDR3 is TGTGCCTGGAGCGAGGACAGTAATCAGCCCCAGCATTTT. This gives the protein CAWSEDSNQPQHF.

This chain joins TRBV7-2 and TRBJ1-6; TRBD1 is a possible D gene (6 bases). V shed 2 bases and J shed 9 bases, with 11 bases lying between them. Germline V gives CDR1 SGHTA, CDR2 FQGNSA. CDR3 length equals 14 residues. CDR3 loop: CASSLTGWTSPLHF. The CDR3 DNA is TGTGCCAGCAGCTTAACAGGGTGGACTTCACCCCTCCACTTT. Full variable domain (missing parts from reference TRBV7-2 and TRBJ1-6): GAGVSQSPSNKVTEKGKDVELRCDPISGHTALYWYRQSLGQGLEFLIYFQGNSAPDKSGLPSDRFSAERTGGSVSTLTIQRTQQEDSAVYLCASSLTGWTSPLHFGNGTRLTVT.

The CDR3 loop reads CASSISRGSYNEQFF. CDR3 coding DNA: TGTGCCAGTAGTATATCCCGGGGCTCCTACAATGAGCAGTTCTTC. The chain joins TRBV19 to TRBJ2-1, with D maybe TRBD2 (5 bases). CDR3 length: 15 residues. Germline V lookup: CDR1 LNHDA, CDR2 SQIVND (reference sequence). V shed 2 bases and J shed 0 bases, with 8 bases lying between them.

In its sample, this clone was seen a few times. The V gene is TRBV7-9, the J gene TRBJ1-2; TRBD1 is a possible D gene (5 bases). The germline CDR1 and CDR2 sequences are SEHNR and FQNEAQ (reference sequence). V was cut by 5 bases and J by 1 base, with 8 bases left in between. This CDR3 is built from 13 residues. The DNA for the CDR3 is TGTGCCAGCAGCCGACAGAGTAACTATGGCTACACCTTC. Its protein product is CASSRQSNYGYTF.

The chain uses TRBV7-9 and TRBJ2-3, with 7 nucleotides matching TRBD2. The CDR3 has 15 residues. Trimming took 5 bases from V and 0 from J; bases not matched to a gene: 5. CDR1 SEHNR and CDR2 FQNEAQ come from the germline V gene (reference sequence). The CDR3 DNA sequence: TGTGCCAGCAGCACCGGGACTATAAGCACAGATACGCAGTATTTT. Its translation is CASSTGTISTDTQYF.

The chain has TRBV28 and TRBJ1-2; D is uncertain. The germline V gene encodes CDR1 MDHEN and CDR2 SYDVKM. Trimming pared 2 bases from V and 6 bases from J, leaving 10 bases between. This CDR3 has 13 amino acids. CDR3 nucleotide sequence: TGTGCCAGCAGTTTAGACGCCGGGAATGGCTACACCTTC. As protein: CASSLDAGNGYTF.

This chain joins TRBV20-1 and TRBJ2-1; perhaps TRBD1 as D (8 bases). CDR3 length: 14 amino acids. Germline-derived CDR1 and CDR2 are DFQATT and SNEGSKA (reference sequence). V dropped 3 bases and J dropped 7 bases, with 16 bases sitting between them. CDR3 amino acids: CSASTGGAGNEQFF. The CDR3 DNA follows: TGCAGTGCTAGTACAGGGGGGGCGGGGAATGAGCAGTTCTTC.

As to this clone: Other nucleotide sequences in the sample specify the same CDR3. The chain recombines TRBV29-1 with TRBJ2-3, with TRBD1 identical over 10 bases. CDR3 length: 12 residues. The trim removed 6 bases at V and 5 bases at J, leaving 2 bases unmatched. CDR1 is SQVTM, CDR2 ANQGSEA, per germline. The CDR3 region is CSVGQGGDTQYF. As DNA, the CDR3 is TGCAGCGTCGGACAGGGGGGAGATACGCAGTATTTT.

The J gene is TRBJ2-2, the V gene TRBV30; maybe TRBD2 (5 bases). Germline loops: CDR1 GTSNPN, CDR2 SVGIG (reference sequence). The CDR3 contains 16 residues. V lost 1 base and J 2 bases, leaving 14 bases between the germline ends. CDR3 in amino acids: CAWSDWRAINTGELFF. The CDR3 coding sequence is TGTGCCTGGAGTGATTGGCGGGCCATTAACACCGGGGAGCTGTTTTTT.

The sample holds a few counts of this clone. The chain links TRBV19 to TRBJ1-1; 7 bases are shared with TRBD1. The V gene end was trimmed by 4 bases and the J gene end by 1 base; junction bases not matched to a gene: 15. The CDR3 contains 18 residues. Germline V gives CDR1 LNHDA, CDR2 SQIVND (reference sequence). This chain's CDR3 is CASSTIPSWDRENTEAFF. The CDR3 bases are TGTGCCAGTAGTACGATACCCTCTTGGGACAGAGAGAACACTGAAGCTTTCTTT.

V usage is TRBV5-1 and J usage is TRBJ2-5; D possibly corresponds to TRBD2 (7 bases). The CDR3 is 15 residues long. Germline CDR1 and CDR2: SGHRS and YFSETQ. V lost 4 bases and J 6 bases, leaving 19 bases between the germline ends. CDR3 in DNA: TGCGCCAGCAGCCCTTGGGGGGGCGTCTCTCAGACCCAGTACTTC. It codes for CASSPWGGVSQTQYF.

The CDR3: CASSSSHEQYF. CDR3 nucleotide sequence: TGTGCCAGCAGCTCTAGTCACGAGCAGTACTTC. This rearrangement joins TRBV5-4 to TRBJ2-7, with D hard to call. This CDR3 has 11 residues. Germline CDR1 SGHNT, CDR2 YYREEE (reference sequence). Trimming shortened V by 3 bases and J by 5 bases, and 6 bases separated the two germline ends.

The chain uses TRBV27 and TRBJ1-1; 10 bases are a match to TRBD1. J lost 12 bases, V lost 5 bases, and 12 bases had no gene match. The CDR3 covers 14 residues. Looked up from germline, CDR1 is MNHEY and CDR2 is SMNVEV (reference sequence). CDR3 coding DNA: TGTGCCAGCAGTATAAACCGGGACAGGGGACCAACTTTCTTT. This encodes CASSINRDRGPTFF.

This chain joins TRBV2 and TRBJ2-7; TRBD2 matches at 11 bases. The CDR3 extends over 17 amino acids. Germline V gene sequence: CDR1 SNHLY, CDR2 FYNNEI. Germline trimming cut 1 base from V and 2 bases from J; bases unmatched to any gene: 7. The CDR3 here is CASSEVWGLAETYEQYF. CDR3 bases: TGTGCCAGCAGTGAAGTCTGGGGACTAGCGGAAACCTACGAGCAGTACTTC.

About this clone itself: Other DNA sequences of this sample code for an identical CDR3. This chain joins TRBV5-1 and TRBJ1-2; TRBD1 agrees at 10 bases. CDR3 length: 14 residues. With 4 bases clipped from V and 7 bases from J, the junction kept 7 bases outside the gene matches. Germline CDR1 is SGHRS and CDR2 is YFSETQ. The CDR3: CASSADRGGRGYTF. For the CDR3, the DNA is TGCGCCAGCAGCGCGGACAGGGGGGGGCGTGGCTACACCTTC.

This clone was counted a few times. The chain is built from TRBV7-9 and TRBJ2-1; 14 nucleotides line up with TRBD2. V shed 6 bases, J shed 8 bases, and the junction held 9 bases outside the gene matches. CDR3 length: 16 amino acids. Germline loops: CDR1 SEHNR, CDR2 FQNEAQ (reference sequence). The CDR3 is CASSSGTSGGFDEQFF. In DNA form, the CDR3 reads TGTGCCAGCAGTTCCGGGACTAGCGGGGGTTTCGATGAGCAGTTCTTC. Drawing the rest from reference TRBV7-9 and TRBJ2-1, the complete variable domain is DTGVSQNPRHKITKRGQNVTFRCDPISEHNRLYWYRQTLGQGPEFLTYFQNEAQLEKSRLLSDRFSAERPKGSFSTLEIQRTEQGDSAMYLCASSSGTSGGFDEQFFGPGTRLTVL.

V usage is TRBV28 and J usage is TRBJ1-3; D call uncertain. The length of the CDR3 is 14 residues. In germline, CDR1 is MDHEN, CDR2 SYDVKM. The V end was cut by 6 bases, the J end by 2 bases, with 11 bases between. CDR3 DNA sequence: TGTGCCAGCAGCCTAAACGGGGCTGGAAACACCATATATTTT. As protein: CASSLNGAGNTIYF.

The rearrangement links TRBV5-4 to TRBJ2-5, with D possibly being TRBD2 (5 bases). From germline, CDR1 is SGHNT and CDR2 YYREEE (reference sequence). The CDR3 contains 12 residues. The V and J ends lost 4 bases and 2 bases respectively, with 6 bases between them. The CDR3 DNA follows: TGTGCCAGCAGCCGGACTCAAGAGACCCAGTACTTC. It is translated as CASSRTQETQYF. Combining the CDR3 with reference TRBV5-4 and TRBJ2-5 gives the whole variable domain ETGVTQSPTHLIKTRGQQVTLRCSSQSGHNTVSWYQQALGQGPQFIFQYYREEENGRGNFPPRFSGLQFPNYSSELNVNALELDDSALYLCASSRTQETQYFGPGTRLLVL.

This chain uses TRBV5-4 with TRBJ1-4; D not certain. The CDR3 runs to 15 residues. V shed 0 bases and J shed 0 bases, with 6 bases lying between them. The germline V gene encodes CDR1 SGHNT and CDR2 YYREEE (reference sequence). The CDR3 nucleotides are TGTGCCAGCAGCTTGGGCCGAGCAACTAATGAAAAACTGTTTTTT. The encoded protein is CASSLGRATNEKLFF. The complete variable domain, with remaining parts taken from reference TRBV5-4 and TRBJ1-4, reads ETGVTQSPTHLIKTRGQQVTLRCSSQSGHNTVSWYQQALGQGPQFIFQYYREEENGRGNFPPRFSGLQFPNYSSELNVNALELDDSALYLCASSLGRATNEKLFFGSGTQLSVL.

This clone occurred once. The DNA of the CDR3 is TGCGCCAGCAGTTCCCTAGCGCTCGGGGAGCTGTTTTTT. The encoded protein is CASSSLALGELFF. J is TRBJ2-2 and V is TRBV5-1, with a weak D call TRBD2 (6 bases). V was pared by 5 bases and J by 7 bases, with 12 bases between. Per the germline V gene, CDR1 is SGHRS and CDR2 is YFSETQ. The CDR3 consists of 13 residues.

CDR3 coding DNA: TGTGCCATCAGTGAATCGGCGGCGGGCAATCAGCCCCAGCATTTT. As protein: CAISESAAGNQPQHF. This chain links TRBV10-3 with TRBJ1-5; D is uncertain. CDR3 length: 15 amino acids. The germline V gene has CDR1 ENHRY and CDR2 SYGVKD. V was cut by 3 bases and J by 2 bases, with 11 bases left in between.

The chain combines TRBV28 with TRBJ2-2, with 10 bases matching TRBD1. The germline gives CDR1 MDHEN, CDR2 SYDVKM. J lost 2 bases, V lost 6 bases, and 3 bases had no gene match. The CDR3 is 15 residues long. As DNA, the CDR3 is TGTGCCAGCAGAGAGACAGGGGGCAACACCGGGGAGCTGTTTTTT. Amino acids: CASRETGGNTGELFF.

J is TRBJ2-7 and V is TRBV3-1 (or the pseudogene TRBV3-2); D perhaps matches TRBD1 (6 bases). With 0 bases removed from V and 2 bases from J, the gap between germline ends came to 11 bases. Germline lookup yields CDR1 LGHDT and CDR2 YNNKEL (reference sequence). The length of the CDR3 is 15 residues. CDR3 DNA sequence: TGTGCCAGCAGCCAAGAGCTACAGGGAGCCTACGAGCAGTACTTC. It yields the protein CASSQELQGAYEQYF.

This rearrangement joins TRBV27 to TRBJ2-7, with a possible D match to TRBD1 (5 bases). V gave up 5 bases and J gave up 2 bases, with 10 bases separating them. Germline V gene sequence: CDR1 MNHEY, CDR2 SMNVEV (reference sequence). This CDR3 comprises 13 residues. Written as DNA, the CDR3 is TGTGCCAGCAGTCCCCAGGGTACCTACGAGCAGTACTTC. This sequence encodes CASSPQGTYEQYF.